This T cell receptor beta chain was identified during a study of T cell responses to AZD1222 COVID-19 vaccine. The trim removed 4 bases at V and 2 bases at J, leaving 0 bases unmatched. In germline, CDR1 is MNHEY, CDR2 SVGAGI. This CDR3 contains 16 residues. The protocol was immunoSEQ multiplex PCR, while the TCRdb copy is restricted to in-frame clones and leaves out a portion. The data contain under 35,000 clones, about nine tenths of them singletons. The sequenced sample was peripheral blood, obtained on day 0 of AZD1222 vaccination. This clonotype was sampled from an adult in good health. The chain is built from TRBV6-5 and TRBJ2-1; 15 nucleotides agree with TRBD2. The CDR3 loop is CASSWTSGGAYNEQFF. The CDR3 DNA reads TGTGCCAGCAGTTGGACTAGCGGGGGGGCCTACAATGAGCAGTTCTTC.